Here is one T cell receptor beta chain with its context. This record comes from a study of blood T cell repertoires in COVID-19. About the study: Italy, Spain and the United States were the sources of the convalescent and acute COVID-19 samples. PBMCs, B-cell-depleted T cells, or T cells provided the cDNA or gDNA that made up the material.

Original methodology: The authors estimated nucleated cell counts from reference gene primer amplification. This table comes from immunoSEQ multiplex PCR, and its TCRdb copy is limited to in-frame clones, with some not included. That table furnishes V, J and clone size, whereas the DNA furnished D and trimming. The sample lists about 100,000 clones; about 80% were seen once. The CDR3 sequence is 13 residues long. Looked up from germline, CDR1 is MNHEY and CDR2 is SMNVEV (reference sequence). With 1 base removed from V and 9 bases from J, the gap between germline ends came to 10 bases. Material for sequencing was peripheral blood. The V gene is TRBV27, the J gene TRBJ2-1, with D perhaps matching TRBD1 (5 bases). This sequence originates from a man between 65 and 85 years old with active or convalescent COVID-19. The CDR3 region has the DNA TGTGCCAGCAGTTTATTGGGGCACGGTGAGCAGTTCTTC. Translation: CASSLLGHGEQFF.